The present T cell receptor beta chain was sequenced within a study of HIV-infected patients and healthy controls (dated by TCRdb to between 2013 and 2015). The receptor library was made with 5' RACE. Sequencing used an Illumina MiSeq. Using fastp at Q25 and MiXCR, TCRdb reprocessed the public reads and kept productive beta chains. Rows with a matching CDR3 protein are joined into one entry that keeps the most common DNA and genes. This sample gives 15,000 to 20,000 distinct CDR3 sequences in total; less than 20% of them show up just once. The top ten clones comprise approximately 25% of the sample. This clonotype was seen at least ten times. Its antigen remains unidentified. No base-level quality is on record; no much larger clone is a single base apart. From cysteine to phenylalanine, the CDR3 is 13 amino acids long. Kept here is only the CDR3 DNA, which spans 39 bases and is read in frame from base 1. The germline ends are 11 bases apart after V is trimmed by 0 bases and J by 6 bases. Based on the germline V gene, the CDR1 and CDR2 sequences are SQVTM and ANQGSEA.

Sequencing was performed on CD8+ T cells from blood. The TCR comes from a human donor in good health. The rearranged chain carries TRBV29-1 and TRBJ1-1, with TRBD1 tentatively as D gene (6 bases match). The CDR3 has the sequence CSVEDSRGAEAFF. Read as DNA, the sequence is TGCAGCGTTGAAGACAGCAGGGGCGCTGAAGCTTTCTTT.